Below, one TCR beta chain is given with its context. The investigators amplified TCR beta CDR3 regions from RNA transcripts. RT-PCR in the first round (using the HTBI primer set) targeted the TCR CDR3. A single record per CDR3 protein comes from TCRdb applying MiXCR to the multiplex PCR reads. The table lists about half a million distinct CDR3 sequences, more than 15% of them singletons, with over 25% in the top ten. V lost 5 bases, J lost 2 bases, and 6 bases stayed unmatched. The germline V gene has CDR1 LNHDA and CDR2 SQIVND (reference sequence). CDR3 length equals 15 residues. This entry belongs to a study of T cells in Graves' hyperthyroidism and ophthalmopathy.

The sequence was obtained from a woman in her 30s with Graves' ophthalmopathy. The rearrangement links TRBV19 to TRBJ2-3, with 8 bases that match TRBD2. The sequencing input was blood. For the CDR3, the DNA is TGTGCCAGTAGTGGAGCGGGAGCGTCCACAGATACGCAGTATTTT. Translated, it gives CASSGAGASTDTQYF.